The 27 T cell receptor beta chains in this list originate from one sample, sequenced in a study of blood T cell repertoires in COVID-19. Using immunoSEQ multiplex PCR, the repertoire was profiled, and TCRdb retains in-frame clones only, with some absent. Altogether over 200,000 clones are present, about four fifths being singletons, with the ten largest covering roughly 8.8%. Sequenced sample: peripheral blood. These receptors were collected from a woman aged 45 to 65 with acute or convalescent COVID-19.

The chain recombines TRBV10-3 with TRBJ1-2; TRBD1 matches 8 bases. The V segment lost 7 bases and the J segment 6 bases; nucleotides outside the gene matches: 7. Germline CDR1 and CDR2: ENHRY and SYGVKD. This CDR3 has 13 residues. CDR3 loop: CAITPGQGDGYTF. As DNA, the CDR3 is TGTGCCATCACTCCAGGACAGGGAGATGGCTACACCTTC.

V and J are TRBV7-9 and TRBJ2-2; 9 positions agree with TRBD1. Germline CDR1 is SEHNR and CDR2 is FQNEAQ (reference sequence). The CDR3 totals 17 residues. The trim removed 1 base at V and 5 bases at J, leaving 8 bases unmatched. CDR3: CASSLVTGQGRTGELFF. The CDR3 bases are TGTGCCAGCAGCTTAGTTACGGGACAGGGAAGGACCGGGGAGCTGTTTTTT.

This chain connects TRBV12-5 to TRBJ2-2, with TRBD2 matching over 15 bases. Germline CDR1 and CDR2: LGHNT and FRNRAP. The J segment lost 4 bases and the V segment lost 5 bases, leaving 8 bases of the junction unmatched. The CDR3 spans 18 residues. CDR3 protein: CASGLGLAGGPGTGELFF. Written as DNA, the CDR3 is TGTGCTAGTGGTCTAGGACTAGCGGGAGGGCCCGGCACCGGGGAGCTGTTTTTT. Full variable domain (rest looked up from reference TRBV12-5 and TRBJ2-2): DARVTQTPRHKVTEMGQEVTMRCQPILGHNTVFWYRQTMMQGLELLAYFRNRAPLDDSGMPKDRFSAEMPDATLATLKIQPSEPRDSAVYFCASGLGLAGGPGTGELFFGEGSRLTVL.

This clone occurred a few times. This sequence joins TRBV5-4 and TRBJ2-5; TRBD1 agrees at 9 bases. The CDR3 extends over 14 amino acids. The germline V gene encodes CDR1 SGHNT and CDR2 YYREEE (reference sequence). V trimming: 0 bases; J trimming: 5 bases; junction bases outside the gene matches: 2. The CDR3 DNA follows: TGTGCCAGCAGCTTGGGGGACAGGGTGGAGACCCAGTACTTC. It specifies CASSLGDRVETQYF.

The chain carries TRBV28 and TRBJ1-2; D may be TRBD1 (6 bases). The CDR3 runs 14 residues. CDR1 is MDHEN, CDR2 SYDVKM, per germline. V lost 6 bases and J 6 bases, leaving 17 bases between the germline ends. The CDR3 region is CASSLMTGGHGYTF. In DNA, the CDR3 is TGTGCCAGCAGCTTGATGACAGGAGGCCATGGCTACACCTTC.

The chain combines TRBV11-2 with TRBJ1-2; D ambiguous. From germline, CDR1 is SGHAT and CDR2 FQNNGV. The V end lost 2 bases, the J end lost 4 bases, and 20 bases lay between the germline ends. There are 17 residues in the CDR3. CDR3 sequence: CASSLRDRTAGLYGYTF. The CDR3 DNA reads TGTGCCAGCAGCTTACGGGATCGTACAGCTGGGCTCTATGGCTACACCTTC.

This chain links TRBV6-6 with TRBJ2-4; the match to TRBD2 covers 8 bases. J lost 8 bases, V lost 8 bases, and 5 bases had no gene match. Per the germline V gene, CDR1 is MNHNY and CDR2 is SVGAGI (reference sequence). The CDR3 contains 12 residues. This CDR3 reads CASRPGGDIQYF. In DNA form, the CDR3 reads TGTGCCAGCCGCCCGGGGGGGGACATTCAGTACTTC.

This clone was seen a handful of times. The chain links TRBV30 to TRBJ1-1; a possible D gene is TRBD1 (5 bases). This CDR3 is built from 12 residues. Looked up from germline, CDR1 is GTSNPN and CDR2 is SVGIG (reference sequence). Trimming removed 8 bases from V and 6 bases from J, with 16 bases in between. In DNA form, the CDR3 reads TGTGCCGCCCGCGTCGACAGCTCTGAAGCTTTCTTT. Its translation: CAARVDSSEAFF.

V usage is TRBV18 and J usage is TRBJ2-6; D is possibly TRBD1 (6 bases). The V end was cut by 0 bases, the J end by 2 bases, with 8 bases between. The CDR3 totals 16 residues. Looked up from germline, CDR1 is KGHSH and CDR2 is LQKENI. The CDR3 DNA follows: TGTGCCAGCTCACCACCGAGGGGGACTGGGGCCAACGTCCTGACTTTC. Translating it yields CASSPPRGTGANVLTF.

With regard to this clone: Other nucleotide sequences in the sample specify the same CDR3. V usage is TRBV18 and J usage is TRBJ2-7; 10 bases are shared with TRBD1. Trimming cost V 2 bases and J 2 bases; bases outside gene matches: 0. The CDR3 contains 14 residues. CDR1 is KGHSH and CDR2 is LQKENI in the germline V gene. In nucleotides, the CDR3 is TGTGCCAGCTCACCAGGGACAGGGGCCTACGAGCAGTACTTC. This codes for CASSPGTGAYEQYF.

This clone was counted between two and nine times. The chain couples TRBV9 to TRBJ2-7; TRBD2 might be the D (5 bases). CDR3 length: 15 amino acids. With 0 bases removed from V and 3 bases from J, the gap between germline ends came to 13 bases. Germline values: CDR1 SGDLS, CDR2 YYNGEE. CDR3 in amino acids: CASSVGASSLYEQYF. In nucleotides, the CDR3 is TGTGCCAGCAGCGTAGGTGCTAGCAGCCTCTACGAGCAGTACTTC. Based on the CDR3 plus reference TRBV9 and TRBJ2-7, the full variable domain is DSGVTQTPKHLITATGQRVTLRCSPRSGDLSVYWYQQSLDQGLQFLIQYYNGEERAKGNILERFSAQQFPDLHSELNLSSLELGDSALYFCASSVGASSLYEQYFGPGTRLTVT.

The gene calls are TRBV6-1 and TRBJ2-7; 9 positions match TRBD1. The CDR3 length is 16 residues. Germline CDR1 reads MNHNS; CDR2 reads SASEGT. J gave up 0 bases and V 4 bases, and 7 bases lay outside the gene matches. This CDR3 reads CASSAPGQGFSYEQYF. In DNA, the CDR3 is TGTGCCAGCAGTGCCCCGGGACAGGGTTTCTCCTACGAGCAGTACTTC.

The chain recombines TRBV30 with TRBJ2-7; TRBD1 aligns across 8 bases. Germline assignment: CDR1 GTSNPN and CDR2 SVGIG (reference sequence). Trimming at V came to 0 bases and at J to 2 bases, leaving 12 bases not matched to a gene. The CDR3 covers 17 residues. The CDR3 DNA sequence: TGTGCCTGGAGTGTAGAGACAACGGACAGGGATGCCTACGAGCAGTACTTC. Its protein is CAWSVETTDRDAYEQYF.

Points on this clone: At one of its ends the junction is not consistent with the germline gene, which may arise from a read error. The V gene is TRBV9, the J gene TRBJ1-2, with D perhaps TRBD1 (6 bases). This CDR3 region has 12 residues. The germline V gene encodes CDR1 SGDLS and CDR2 YYNGEE. The CDR3 bases are TGTGCCAGCAGCGCTCGACAGGACCTGATGGACTTC. Translated, it gives CASSARQDLMDF.

The J gene is TRBJ1-1, the V gene TRBV6-5; no clear D gene. Per germline, CDR1 MNHEY and CDR2 SVGAGI. The V end was cut by 6 bases, the J end by 0 bases, with 8 bases between. The length of the CDR3 is 13 residues. CDR3 sequence reads: CASRGRLNTEAFF. As DNA, the CDR3 is TGTGCCAGCAGGGGCAGGTTGAACACTGAAGCTTTCTTT.

The chain recombines TRBV6-2 or TRBV6-3 with TRBJ2-3, with TRBD1 identical over 8 bases. In germline, CDR1 is MNHEY, CDR2 SVGEGT. CDR3 size: 15 residues. Trimming cost V 0 bases and J 5 bases; bases outside gene matches: 4. The CDR3 loop is CASSYSPGGQDTQYF. The DNA of the CDR3 is TGTGCCAGCAGTTACTCCCCAGGGGGCCAAGATACGCAGTATTTT.

The rearrangement links TRBV6-2 or TRBV6-3 to TRBJ1-2; tentative D call: TRBD1 (6 bases). Germline values: CDR1 MNHEY, CDR2 SVGEGT. The CDR3 totals 16 residues. The V gene lost 6 bases and the J gene lost 6 bases, with 23 bases spanning the gap. For the CDR3, the DNA is TGTGCCAGCAGCCGCCACACCGCCGGGACAACTCATGGCTACACCTTC. Its protein product is CASSRHTAGTTHGYTF.

This rearrangement joins TRBV7-7 to TRBJ2-1; no firm D call. V lost 3 bases to trimming and J lost 0 bases, with 9 bases between them. There are 15 residues in the CDR3. In germline, CDR1 is SSHAT, CDR2 FNYEAQ (reference sequence). Here the CDR3 reads CASSLTPNSYNEQFF. The CDR3 DNA follows: TGTGCCAGCAGCTTGACACCCAACTCCTACAATGAGCAGTTCTTC.

The V and J genes are TRBV5-1 and TRBJ2-3; the D gene is possibly TRBD2 (5 bases). There are 14 residues in the CDR3. The V end lost 5 bases, the J end lost 2 bases, and 12 bases lay between the germline ends. Germline V lookup: CDR1 SGHRS, CDR2 YFSETQ. The CDR3 protein is CASSDGSPTDTQYF. In nucleotides, the CDR3 is TGCGCCAGCAGTGATGGGAGCCCCACAGATACGCAGTATTTT.

The chain uses TRBV29-1 and TRBJ2-5; 7 nucleotides agree with TRBD2. This CDR3 is built from 19 residues. The germline V gene encodes CDR1 SQVTM and CDR2 ANQGSEA. The V gene end was trimmed by 0 bases and the J gene end by 4 bases; junction bases not matched to a gene: 20. The CDR3 DNA is TGCAGCGTTGAAGATCTTGTGTCTAGCGGCCAGACGTATTTAGAGACCCAGTACTTC. It codes for CSVEDLVSSGQTYLETQYF. The full variable domain, with the rest looked up from reference TRBV29-1 and TRBJ2-5, is SAVISQKPSRDICQRGTSLTIQCQVDSQVTMMFWYRQQPGQSLTLIATANQGSEATYESGFVIDKFPISRPNLTFSTLTVSNMSPEDSSIYLCSVEDLVSSGQTYLETQYFGPGTRLLVL.

V is TRBV6-6 and J is TRBJ2-1, with 7 bases identical to TRBD1. Trimming took 5 bases from V and 2 from J; bases not matched to a gene: 12. CDR1 MNHNY and CDR2 SVGAGI come from the germline V gene (reference sequence). The CDR3 has 17 residues. The CDR3 loop is CASSPNPVGTAYNEQFF. The DNA for the CDR3 is TGTGCCAGCAGTCCCAACCCCGTGGGGACAGCCTACAATGAGCAGTTCTTC.

CDR3: CASSPPTGENYGYTF. The CDR3 bases are TGTGCCAGCAGCCCCCCCACCGGGGAGAACTATGGCTACACCTTC. The chain recombines TRBV5-4 with TRBJ1-2; D is unresolved. Trimming took off 4 bases at V and 2 bases at J, with 15 bases between the two ends. The CDR3 runs to 15 residues. CDR1 is SGHNT and CDR2 is YYREEE in the germline V gene (reference sequence).

This chain joins TRBV6-2 or TRBV6-3 and TRBJ2-3; 8 bases map to TRBD1. In germline, CDR1 is MNHEY, CDR2 SVGEGT. The CDR3 is 15 amino acids. V dropped 0 bases and J dropped 6; count of bases not matched to a gene: 5. In nucleotides, the CDR3 is TGTGCCAGCAGTTACTCGTGGGACAGGATCGATACGCAGTATTTT. Its translation: CASSYSWDRIDTQYF.

The genes are TRBV18 and TRBJ1-5; D not resolved. Germline V gene data show CDR1 as KGHSH and CDR2 as LQKENI. The CDR3 extends over 15 amino acids. V lost 5 bases to trimming and J lost 8 bases, with 19 bases between them. The CDR3 DNA reads TGTGCCAGCTCATTCCAAGCTTCCTTTAACGAGCCCCAGCATTTT. Translation gives CASSFQASFNEPQHF.

This chain uses TRBV12-3 or TRBV12-4 with TRBJ1-2; D is perhaps TRBD1 (6 bases). This CDR3 region has 13 residues. V was clipped by 7 bases and J by 10 bases, with 19 bases between them. The CDR3 region is CASIFSGGLTYTF. In DNA, the CDR3 is TGTGCCAGCATCTTTTCGGGGGGGCTGACCTACACCTTC.

Here the CDR3 DNA reads TGTGCCAGCAGCAGCTTGCAGGTGATAGAGACCCAGTACTTC. Its protein product is CASSSLQVIETQYF. The chain links TRBV7-2 to TRBJ2-5; D is unclear. The germline gives CDR1 SGHTA, CDR2 FQGNSA. The CDR3 has 14 amino acids. V was trimmed by 5 bases and J by 4 bases, leaving 14 bases between them.

The V call is TRBV2, the J call TRBJ2-5; TRBD2 matches 7 bases. Germline V gene sequence: CDR1 SNHLY, CDR2 FYNNEI. The V segment lost 5 bases and the J segment 7 bases; nucleotides outside the gene matches: 16. The CDR3 consists of 16 residues. The DNA of the CDR3 is TGTGCCAGCAGTCCACGAGACCAGGTTGGGGGGGGGACCCAGTACTTC. As protein: CASSPRDQVGGGTQYF.